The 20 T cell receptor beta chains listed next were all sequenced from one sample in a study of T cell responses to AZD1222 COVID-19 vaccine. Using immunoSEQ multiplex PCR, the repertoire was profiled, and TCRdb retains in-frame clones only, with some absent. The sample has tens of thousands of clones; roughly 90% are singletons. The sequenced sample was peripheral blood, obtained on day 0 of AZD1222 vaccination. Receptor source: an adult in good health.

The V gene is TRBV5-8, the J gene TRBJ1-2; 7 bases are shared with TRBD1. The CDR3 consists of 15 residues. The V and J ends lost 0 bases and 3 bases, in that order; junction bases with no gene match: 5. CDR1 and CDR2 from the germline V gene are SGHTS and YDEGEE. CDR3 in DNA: TGTGCCAGCAGCTTGGGGCCAGGGGGGTACTATGGCTACACCTTC. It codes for CASSLGPGGYYGYTF.

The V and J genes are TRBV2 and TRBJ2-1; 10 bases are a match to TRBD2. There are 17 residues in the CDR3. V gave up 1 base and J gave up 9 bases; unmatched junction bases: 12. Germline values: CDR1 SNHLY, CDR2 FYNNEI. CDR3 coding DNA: TGTGCCAGCAGTGAAGGTCTCGGAGCGGGAGGGCTGGGTGAGCAGTTCTTC. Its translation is CASSEGLGAGGLGEQFF.

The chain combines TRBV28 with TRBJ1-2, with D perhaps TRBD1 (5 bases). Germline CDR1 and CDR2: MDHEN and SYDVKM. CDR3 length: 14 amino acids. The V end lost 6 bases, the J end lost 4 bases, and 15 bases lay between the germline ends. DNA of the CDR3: TGTGCCAGCAGCCCACCGGGGGGTGGCTATGGCTACACCTTC. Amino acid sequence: CASSPPGGGYGYTF.

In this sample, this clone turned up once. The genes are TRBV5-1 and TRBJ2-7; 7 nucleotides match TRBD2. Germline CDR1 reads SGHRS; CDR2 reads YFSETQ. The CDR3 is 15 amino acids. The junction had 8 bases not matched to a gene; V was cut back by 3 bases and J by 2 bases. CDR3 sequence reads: CASSSGGGRTYEQYF. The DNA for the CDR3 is TGCGCCAGCAGCTCGGGAGGCGGCAGGACCTACGAGCAGTACTTC.

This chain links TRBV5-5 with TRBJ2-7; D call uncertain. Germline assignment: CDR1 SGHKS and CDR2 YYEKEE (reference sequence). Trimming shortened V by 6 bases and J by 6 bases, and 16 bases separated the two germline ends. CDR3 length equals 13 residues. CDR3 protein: CASNPLGMGEQYV. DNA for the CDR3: TGTGCCAGCAACCCCTTGGGTATGGGCGAGCAGTACGTC.

This chain's CDR3 is CASSERLTNYGYTF. As DNA, the CDR3 is TGTGCCAGCAGTGAACGGCTCACCAACTATGGCTACACCTTC. This rearrangement joins TRBV2 to TRBJ1-2; D remains ambiguous. CDR3 length equals 14 residues. Germline V gene sequence: CDR1 SNHLY, CDR2 FYNNEI. V was clipped by 2 bases and J by 2 bases, with 9 bases between them.

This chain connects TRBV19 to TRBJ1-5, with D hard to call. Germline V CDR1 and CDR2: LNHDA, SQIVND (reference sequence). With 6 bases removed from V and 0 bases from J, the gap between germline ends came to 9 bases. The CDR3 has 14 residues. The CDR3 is CASSDPYSNQPQHF. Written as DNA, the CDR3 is TGTGCCAGTAGCGATCCATATAGCAATCAGCCCCAGCATTTT.

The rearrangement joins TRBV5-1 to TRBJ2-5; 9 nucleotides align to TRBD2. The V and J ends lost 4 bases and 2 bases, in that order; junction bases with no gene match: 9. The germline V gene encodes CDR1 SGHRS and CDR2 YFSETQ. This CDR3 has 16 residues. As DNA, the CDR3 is TGCGCCAGCAGCCCCTTTAGCGGGGGAGCACAAGAGACCCAGTACTTC. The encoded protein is CASSPFSGGAQETQYF.

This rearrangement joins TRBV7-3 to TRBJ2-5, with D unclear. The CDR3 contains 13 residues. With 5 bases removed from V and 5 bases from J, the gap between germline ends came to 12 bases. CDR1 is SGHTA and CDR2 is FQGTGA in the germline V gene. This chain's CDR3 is CASSASNRETQYF. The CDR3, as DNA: TGTGCCAGCAGCGCCAGTAACCGTGAGACCCAGTACTTC.

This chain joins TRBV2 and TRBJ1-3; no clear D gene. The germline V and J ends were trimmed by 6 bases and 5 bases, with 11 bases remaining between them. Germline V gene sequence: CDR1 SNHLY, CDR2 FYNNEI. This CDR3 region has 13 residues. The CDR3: CASRGSERNTIYF. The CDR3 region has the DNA TGTGCCAGCAGGGGGTCGGAGAGAAACACCATATATTTT.

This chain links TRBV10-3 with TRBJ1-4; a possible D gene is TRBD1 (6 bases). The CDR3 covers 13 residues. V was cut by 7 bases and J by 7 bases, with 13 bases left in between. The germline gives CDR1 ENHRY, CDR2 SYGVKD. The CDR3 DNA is TGTGCCATCAAACAGGGAGGAGGTGAAAAACTGTTTTTT. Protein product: CAIKQGGGEKLFF.

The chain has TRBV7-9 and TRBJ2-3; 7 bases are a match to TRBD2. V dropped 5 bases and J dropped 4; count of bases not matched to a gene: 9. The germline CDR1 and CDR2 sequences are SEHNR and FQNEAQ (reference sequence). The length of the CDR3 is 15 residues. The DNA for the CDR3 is TGTGCCAGCAGCCCACCGGCGGGGGAGGCAGATACGCAGTATTTT. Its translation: CASSPPAGEADTQYF.

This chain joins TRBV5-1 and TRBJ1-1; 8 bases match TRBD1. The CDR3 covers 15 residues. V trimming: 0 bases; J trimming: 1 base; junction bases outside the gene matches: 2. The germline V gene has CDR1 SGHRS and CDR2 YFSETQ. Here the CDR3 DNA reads TGCGCCAGCAGCTTGGTTCAGGGGGCGAACACTGAAGCTTTCTTT. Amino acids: CASSLVQGANTEAFF.

CDR3 protein: CASSLGENTEAFF. The CDR3 nucleotides read TGTGCCAGCTCACTAGGTGAGAACACTGAAGCTTTCTTT. The V gene is TRBV18, the J gene TRBJ1-1; unclear D gene. This CDR3 comprises 13 residues. Trimming pared 4 bases from V and 1 base from J, leaving 7 bases between. From germline, CDR1 is KGHSH and CDR2 LQKENI.

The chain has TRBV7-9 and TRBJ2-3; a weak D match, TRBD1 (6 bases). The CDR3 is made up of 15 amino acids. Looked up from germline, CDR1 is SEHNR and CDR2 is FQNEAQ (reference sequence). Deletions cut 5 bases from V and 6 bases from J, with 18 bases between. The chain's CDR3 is CASSPRGSGEDTQYF. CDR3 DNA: TGTGCCAGCAGCCCTAGGGGGTCAGGGGAGGATACGCAGTATTTT.

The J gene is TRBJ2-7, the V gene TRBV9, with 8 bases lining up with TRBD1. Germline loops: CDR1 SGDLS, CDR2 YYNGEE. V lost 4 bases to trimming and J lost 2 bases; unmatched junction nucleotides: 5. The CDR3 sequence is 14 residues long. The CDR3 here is CASSPGQGTYEQYV. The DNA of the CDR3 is TGTGCCAGCAGCCCAGGACAGGGTACCTACGAGCAGTACGTC.

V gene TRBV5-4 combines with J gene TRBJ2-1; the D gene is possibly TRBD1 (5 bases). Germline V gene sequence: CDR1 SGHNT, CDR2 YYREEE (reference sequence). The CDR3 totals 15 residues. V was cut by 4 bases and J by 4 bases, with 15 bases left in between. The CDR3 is CASSPKAAGYNEQFF. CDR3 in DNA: TGTGCCAGCAGCCCTAAGGCGGCAGGGTACAATGAGCAGTTCTTC.

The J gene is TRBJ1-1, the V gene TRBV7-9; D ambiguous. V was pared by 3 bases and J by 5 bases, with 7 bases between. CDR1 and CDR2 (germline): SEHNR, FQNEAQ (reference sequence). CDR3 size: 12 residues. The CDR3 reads CASSFRMTEAFF. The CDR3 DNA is TGTGCCAGCAGCTTTCGGATGACTGAAGCTTTCTTT.

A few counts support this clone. CDR3 amino acids: CASSRLIPRDLRIYNEQFF. In DNA form, the CDR3 reads TGCGCCAGCAGTCGCTTGATTCCTAGGGACCTGCGGATCTACAATGAGCAGTTCTTC. V is TRBV23-1 and J is TRBJ2-1; D is possibly TRBD1 or TRBD2 (5 bases each). TRBV23-1 is marked as an open reading frame, function uncertain. Trimming pared 4 bases from V and 3 bases from J, leaving 25 bases between. The CDR3 covers 19 residues.

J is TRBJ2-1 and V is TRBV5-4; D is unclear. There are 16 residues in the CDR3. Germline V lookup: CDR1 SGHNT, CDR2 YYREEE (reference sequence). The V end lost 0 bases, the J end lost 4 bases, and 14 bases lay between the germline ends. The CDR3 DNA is TGTGCCAGCAGCTTGGTGTCCCACGCGCCTTACAATGAGCAGTTCTTC. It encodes CASSLVSHAPYNEQFF.